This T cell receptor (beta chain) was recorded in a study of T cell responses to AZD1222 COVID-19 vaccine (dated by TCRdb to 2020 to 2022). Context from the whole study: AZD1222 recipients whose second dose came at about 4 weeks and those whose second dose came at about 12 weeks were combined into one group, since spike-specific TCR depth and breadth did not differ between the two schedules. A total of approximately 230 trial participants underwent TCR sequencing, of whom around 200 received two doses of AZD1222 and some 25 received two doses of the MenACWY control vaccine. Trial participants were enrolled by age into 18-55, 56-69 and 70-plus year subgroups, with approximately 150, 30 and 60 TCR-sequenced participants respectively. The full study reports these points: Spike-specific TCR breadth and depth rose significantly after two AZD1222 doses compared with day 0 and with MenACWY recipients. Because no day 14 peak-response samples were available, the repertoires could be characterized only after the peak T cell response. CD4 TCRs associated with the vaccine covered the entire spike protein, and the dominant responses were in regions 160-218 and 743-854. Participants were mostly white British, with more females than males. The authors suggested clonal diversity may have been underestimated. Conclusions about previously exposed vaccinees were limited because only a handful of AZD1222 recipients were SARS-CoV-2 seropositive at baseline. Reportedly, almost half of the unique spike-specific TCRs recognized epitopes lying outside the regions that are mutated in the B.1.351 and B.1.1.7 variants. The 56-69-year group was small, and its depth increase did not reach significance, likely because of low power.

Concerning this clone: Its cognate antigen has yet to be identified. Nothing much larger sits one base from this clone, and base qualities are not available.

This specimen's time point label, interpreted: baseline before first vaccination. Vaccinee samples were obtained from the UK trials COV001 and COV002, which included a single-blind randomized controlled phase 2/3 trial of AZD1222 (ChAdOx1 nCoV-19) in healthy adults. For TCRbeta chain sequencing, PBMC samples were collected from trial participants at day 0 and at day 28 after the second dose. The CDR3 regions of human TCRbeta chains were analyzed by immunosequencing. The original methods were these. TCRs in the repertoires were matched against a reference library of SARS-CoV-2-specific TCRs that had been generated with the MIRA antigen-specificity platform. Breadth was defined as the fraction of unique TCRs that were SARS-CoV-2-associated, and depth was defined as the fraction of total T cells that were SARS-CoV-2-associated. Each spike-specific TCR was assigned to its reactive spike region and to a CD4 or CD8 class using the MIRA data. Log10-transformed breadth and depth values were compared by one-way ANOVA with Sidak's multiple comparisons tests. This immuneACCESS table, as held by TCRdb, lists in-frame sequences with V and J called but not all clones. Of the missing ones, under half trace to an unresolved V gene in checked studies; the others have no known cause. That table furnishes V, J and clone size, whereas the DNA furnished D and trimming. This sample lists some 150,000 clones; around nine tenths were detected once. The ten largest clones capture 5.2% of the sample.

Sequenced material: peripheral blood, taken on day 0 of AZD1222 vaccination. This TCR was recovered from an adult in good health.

The base sequence is TGTGCCAGCAGTGACGGAGGGACTGCGGTAACCCAGTACTTC. Its protein reads: CASSDGGTAVTQYF. The sequence links TRBV2 to TRBJ2-5, with a weak D call of TRBD2 (6 bases match). CDR1 SNHLY and CDR2 FYNNEI are derived from the germline V gene. The CDR3 starts with the cysteine, ends with the phenylalanine, and has 14 residues. CDR3 DNA is the only sequence kept; it has 42 bases, read in frame from the first base. The V and J ends are trimmed by 3 bases and 8 bases, leaving 16 bases between them.